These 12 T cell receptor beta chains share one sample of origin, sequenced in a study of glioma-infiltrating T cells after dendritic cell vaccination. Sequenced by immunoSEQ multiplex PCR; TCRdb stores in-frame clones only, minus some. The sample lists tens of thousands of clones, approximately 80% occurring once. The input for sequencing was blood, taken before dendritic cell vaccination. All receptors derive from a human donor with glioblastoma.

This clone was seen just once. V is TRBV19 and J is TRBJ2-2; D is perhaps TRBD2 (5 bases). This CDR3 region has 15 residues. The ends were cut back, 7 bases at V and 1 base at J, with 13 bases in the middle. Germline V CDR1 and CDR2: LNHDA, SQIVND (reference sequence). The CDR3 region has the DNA TGTGCCAGTATCGGCCTAGCTGGGAACACCGGGGAGCTGTTTTTT. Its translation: CASIGLAGNTGELFF. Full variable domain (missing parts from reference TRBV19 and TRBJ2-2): DGGITQSPKYLFRKEGQNVTLSCEQNLNHDAMYWYRQDPGQGLRLIYYSQIVNDFQKGDIAEGYSVSREKKESFPLTVTSAQKNPTAFYLCASIGLAGNTGELFFGEGSRLTVL.

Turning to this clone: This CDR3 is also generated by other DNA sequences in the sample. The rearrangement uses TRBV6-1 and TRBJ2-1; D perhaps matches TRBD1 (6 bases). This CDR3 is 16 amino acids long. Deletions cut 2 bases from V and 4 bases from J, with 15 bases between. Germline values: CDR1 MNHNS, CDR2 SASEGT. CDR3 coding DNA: TGTGCCAGCAGTGAAAGGGGTCAGGGGCTTTACAATGAGCAGTTCTTC. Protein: CASSERGQGLYNEQFF.

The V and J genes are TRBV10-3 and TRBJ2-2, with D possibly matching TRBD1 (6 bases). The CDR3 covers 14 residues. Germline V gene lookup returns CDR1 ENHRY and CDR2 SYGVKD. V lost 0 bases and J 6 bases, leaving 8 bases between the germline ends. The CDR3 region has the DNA TGTGCCATCAGTGAGTCAGCAGGGGCCGGGGAGCTGTTTTTT. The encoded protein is CAISESAGAGELFF.

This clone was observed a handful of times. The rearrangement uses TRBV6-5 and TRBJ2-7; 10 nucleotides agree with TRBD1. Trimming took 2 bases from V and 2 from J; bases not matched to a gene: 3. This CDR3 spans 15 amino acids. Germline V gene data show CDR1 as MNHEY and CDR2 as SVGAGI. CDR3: CASSYGQGDPYEQYV. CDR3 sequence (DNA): TGTGCCAGCAGTTACGGACAGGGGGACCCCTACGAGCAGTACGTC.

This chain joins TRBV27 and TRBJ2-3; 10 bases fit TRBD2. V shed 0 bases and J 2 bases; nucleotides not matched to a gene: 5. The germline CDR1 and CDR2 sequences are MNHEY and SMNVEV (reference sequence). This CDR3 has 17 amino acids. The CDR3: CASSLSVLAGATDTQYF. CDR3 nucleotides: TGTGCCAGCAGTTTATCGGTCCTAGCGGGAGCCACAGATACGCAGTATTTT.

The CDR3 DNA follows: TGTGCCAGCACCCCTGCTGCGGGTCCTAATGAAAAACTGTTTTTT. Translation: CASTPAAGPNEKLFF. The chain joins TRBV7-9 to TRBJ1-4; D remains ambiguous. The CDR3 totals 15 residues. V lost 7 bases and J lost 3, with 15 bases in between. Germline assignment: CDR1 SEHNR and CDR2 FQNEAQ (reference sequence).

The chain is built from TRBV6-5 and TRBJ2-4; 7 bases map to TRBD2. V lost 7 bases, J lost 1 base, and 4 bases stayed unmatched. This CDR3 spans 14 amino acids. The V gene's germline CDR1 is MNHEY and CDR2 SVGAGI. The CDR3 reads CASTAGGAKNIQYF. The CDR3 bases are TGTGCCAGCACCGCCGGGGGGGCCAAAAACATTCAGTACTTC.

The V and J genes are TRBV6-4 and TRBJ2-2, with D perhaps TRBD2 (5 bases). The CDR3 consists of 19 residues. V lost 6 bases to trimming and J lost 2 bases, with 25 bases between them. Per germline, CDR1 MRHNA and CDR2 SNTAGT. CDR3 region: CASRLLLGWSRTNTGELFF. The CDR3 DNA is TGTGCCAGCAGATTACTCCTGGGGTGGTCGCGGACTAACACCGGGGAGCTGTTTTTT.

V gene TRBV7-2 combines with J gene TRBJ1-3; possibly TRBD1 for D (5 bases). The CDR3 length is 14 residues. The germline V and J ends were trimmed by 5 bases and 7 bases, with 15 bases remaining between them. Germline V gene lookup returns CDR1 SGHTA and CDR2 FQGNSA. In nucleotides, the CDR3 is TGTGCCAGCAGCCCCTCCGGGGGGGGGAACACCATATATTTT. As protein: CASSPSGGGNTIYF. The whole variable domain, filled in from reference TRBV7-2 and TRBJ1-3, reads GAGVSQSPSNKVTEKGKDVELRCDPISGHTALYWYRQSLGQGLEFLIYFQGNSAPDKSGLPSDRFSAERTGGSVSTLTIQRTQQEDSAVYLCASSPSGGGNTIYFGEGSWLTVV.

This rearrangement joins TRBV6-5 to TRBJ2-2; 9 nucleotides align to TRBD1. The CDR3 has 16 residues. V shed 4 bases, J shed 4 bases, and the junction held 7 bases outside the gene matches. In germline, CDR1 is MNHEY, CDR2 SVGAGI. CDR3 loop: CASSSGTGTSTGELFF. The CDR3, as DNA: TGTGCCAGCAGTTCTGGGACAGGGACGAGCACCGGGGAGCTGTTTTTT.

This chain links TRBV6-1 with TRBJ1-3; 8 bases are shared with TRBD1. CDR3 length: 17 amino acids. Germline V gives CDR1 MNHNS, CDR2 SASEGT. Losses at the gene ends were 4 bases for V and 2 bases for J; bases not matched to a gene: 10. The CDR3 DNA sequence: TGTGCCAGCAGTGCCGGACAGGGAACTGTCCCTGGAAACACCATATATTTT. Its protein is CASSAGQGTVPGNTIYF.

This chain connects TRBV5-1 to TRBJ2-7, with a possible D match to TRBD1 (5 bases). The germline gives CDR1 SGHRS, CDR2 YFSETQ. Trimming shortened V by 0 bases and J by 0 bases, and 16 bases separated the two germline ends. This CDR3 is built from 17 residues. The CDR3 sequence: CASSLGGWSTVSYEQYV. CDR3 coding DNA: TGCGCCAGCAGCTTGGGGGGCTGGTCCACCGTCTCCTACGAGCAGTACGTC.